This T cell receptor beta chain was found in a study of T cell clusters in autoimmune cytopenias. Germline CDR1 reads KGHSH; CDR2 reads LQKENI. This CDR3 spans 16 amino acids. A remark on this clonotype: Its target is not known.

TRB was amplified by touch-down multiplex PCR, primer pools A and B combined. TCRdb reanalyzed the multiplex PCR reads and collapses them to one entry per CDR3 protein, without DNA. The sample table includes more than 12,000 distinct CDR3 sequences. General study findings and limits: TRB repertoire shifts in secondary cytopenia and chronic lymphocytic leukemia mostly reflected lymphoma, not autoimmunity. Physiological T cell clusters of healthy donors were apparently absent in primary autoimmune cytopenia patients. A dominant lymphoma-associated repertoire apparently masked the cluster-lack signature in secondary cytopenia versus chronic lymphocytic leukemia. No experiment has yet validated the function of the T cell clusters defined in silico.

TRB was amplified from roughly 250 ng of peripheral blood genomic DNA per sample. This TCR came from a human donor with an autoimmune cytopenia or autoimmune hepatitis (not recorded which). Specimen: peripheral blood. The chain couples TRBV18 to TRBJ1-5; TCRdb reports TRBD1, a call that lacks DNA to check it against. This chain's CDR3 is CARQTGRGMCNQPQHF.